These 13 T cell receptor beta chains originate from one sample sequenced in a study of blood T cell repertoires in COVID-19. The protocol was immunoSEQ multiplex PCR, while the TCRdb copy is restricted to in-frame clones and leaves out a portion. The sample shows about 140,000 clones, around nine tenths of them seen only once. Sample: peripheral blood. These TCRs come from a man aged 45-60 years with active or convalescent COVID-19.

The genes are TRBV3-1 (or the pseudogene TRBV3-2) and TRBJ2-7; 9 bases line up with TRBD2. Trimming at V came to 0 bases and at J to 12 bases, leaving 9 bases not matched to a gene. Germline V gene sequence: CDR1 LGHDT, CDR2 YNNKEL (reference sequence). This CDR3 is built from 14 residues. The CDR3 DNA reads as TGTGCCAGCAGCCAAGATGGAGGTAGCGGGAGTCGGTACTTC. Translated, it gives CASSQDGGSGSRYF.

J is TRBJ2-7 and V is TRBV27; tentative D call: TRBD1 (5 bases). V was trimmed by 7 bases and J by 5 bases, leaving 18 bases between them. This CDR3 contains 14 residues. Germline V gene sequence: CDR1 MNHEY, CDR2 SMNVEV (reference sequence). In DNA, the CDR3 is TGTGCCAGCAAGGGGCAGTTTTATTTCCACGAGCAGTACTTC. Translating gives CASKGQFYFHEQYF.

The J gene is TRBJ1-1, the V gene TRBV6-4; TRBD1 agrees at 7 bases. The CDR3 is 13 residues long. Trimming removed 6 bases from V and 4 bases from J; junction bases left unmatched: 5. Germline CDR1 and CDR2: MRHNA and SNTAGT. CDR3 in amino acids: CASSVDRATEAFF. For the CDR3, the DNA is TGTGCCAGCAGCGTCGACAGGGCCACTGAAGCTTTCTTT.

This chain links TRBV5-1 with TRBJ2-5; 7 nucleotides align to TRBD1. CDR1 is SGHRS, CDR2 YFSETQ, per germline. The CDR3 sequence is 15 residues long. V lost 2 bases, J lost 0 bases, and 4 bases stayed unmatched. The CDR3 loop is CASSFYDRDQETQYF. The CDR3 DNA reads TGCGCCAGCAGCTTCTACGACAGGGACCAAGAGACCCAGTACTTC.

CDR3 residues: CASSGHPGTDNSPLHF. The CDR3 DNA follows: TGTGCCAGCAGCGGACACCCAGGGACAGATAATTCACCCCTCCACTTT. The rearrangement links TRBV9 to TRBJ1-6, with 7 positions matching TRBD1. Germline V gene lookup returns CDR1 SGDLS and CDR2 YYNGEE. Trimming at V came to 3 bases and at J to 5 bases, leaving 8 bases not matched to a gene. The CDR3 is 16 residues long.

This chain links TRBV14 with TRBJ1-4; D is possibly TRBD1 (6 bases). Deletions cut 1 base from V and 5 bases from J, with 8 bases between. Germline V CDR1 and CDR2: SGHDN, FVKESK. The CDR3 sequence is 14 residues long. The CDR3: CASSQAGVNEKLFF. CDR3 sequence (DNA): TGTGCCAGCAGCCAAGCAGGGGTGAATGAAAAACTGTTTTTT.

V usage is TRBV21-1 and J usage is TRBJ1-1; the DNA was not compared with TRBD1, the D call given in the table. TRBV21-1 has pseudogene status. CDR3 length equals 12 residues. The DNA for the CDR3 is TGTGCCAGCACCCAAAATAACACTGAAGCTTTCTTT. Amino acids: CASTQNNTEAFF.

This clone showed up just once. The chain couples TRBV7-9 to TRBJ1-1, with TRBD1 identical over 8 bases. The CDR3 extends over 14 amino acids. Germline V gene sequence: CDR1 SEHNR, CDR2 FQNEAQ (reference sequence). The junction had 2 bases not matched to a gene; V was cut back by 5 bases and J by 0 bases. For the CDR3, the DNA is TGTGCCAGCAGCCGACAGGGGATGAACACTGAAGCTTTCTTT. This encodes CASSRQGMNTEAFF. The entire variable domain, with the rest obtained from reference TRBV7-9 and TRBJ1-1, is as follows: DTGVSQNPRHKITKRGQNVTFRCDPISEHNRLYWYRQTLGQGPEFLTYFQNEAQLEKSRLLSDRFSAERPKGSFSTLEIQRTEQGDSAMYLCASSRQGMNTEAFFGQGTRLTVV.

This chain connects TRBV4-2 to TRBJ2-5; the D gene is possibly TRBD1 (6 bases). Germline V gene sequence: CDR1 LGHNA, CDR2 YNFKEQ. The CDR3 contains 15 residues. Between the trimmed V and J ends, which lost 0 bases and 3 bases, there was a span of 11 bases. The CDR3 is CASSQDPAGEETQYF. CDR3 nucleotide sequence: TGTGCCAGCAGCCAAGATCCCGCAGGGGAAGAGACCCAGTACTTC.

DNA for the CDR3: TGTGCCAGCTCACCACCTCTAGCGGGAGCAGATACGCAGTATTTT. As protein: CASSPPLAGADTQYF. The genes are TRBV18 and TRBJ2-3, with TRBD2 matching 10 bases. The length of the CDR3 is 15 residues. Germline CDR1 is KGHSH and CDR2 is LQKENI. V gave up 0 bases and J gave up 4 bases; unmatched junction bases: 1. Full variable domain (missing parts from reference TRBV18 and TRBJ2-3): NAGVMQNPRHLVRRRGQEARLRCSPMKGHSHVYWYRQLPEEGLKFMVYLQKENIIDESGMPKERFSAEFPKEGPSILRIQQVVRGDSAAYFCASSPPLAGADTQYFGPGTRLTVL.

This clone was observed many times. This rearrangement joins TRBV11-2 to TRBJ2-7; 7 nucleotides match TRBD1. This CDR3 contains 16 residues. J gave up 2 bases and V 5 bases, and 12 bases lay outside the gene matches. Germline V gene sequence: CDR1 SGHAT, CDR2 FQNNGV. CDR3 loop: CASSLIKGDRAYEQYF. Written as DNA, the CDR3 is TGTGCCAGCAGCCTAATTAAGGGAGACAGGGCCTACGAGCAGTACTTC. The full variable domain, completed using reference TRBV11-2 and TRBJ2-7, is EAGVAQSPRYKIIEKRQSVAFWCNPISGHATLYWYQQILGQGPKLLIQFQNNGVVDDSQLPKDRFSAERLKGVDSTLKIQPAKLEDSAVYLCASSLIKGDRAYEQYFGPGTRLTVT.

The rearrangement joins TRBV24-1 to TRBJ2-1; 16 bases are shared with TRBD2. This CDR3 spans 17 amino acids. V lost 4 bases and J lost 7; bases outside the gene matches: 6. The germline V gene has CDR1 KGHDR and CDR2 SFDVKD. The CDR3 region has the DNA TGTGCCACCAGTGACCCGGGACTAGCGGGAGGGCTGAATGAGCAGTTCTTC. Its protein is CATSDPGLAGGLNEQFF.

The CDR3 DNA is TGTGCCAGCACGGCAGGGCCCTACGAGCAGTACTTC. Translation: CASTAGPYEQYF. J is TRBJ2-7 and V is TRBV2; D is possibly TRBD1 (5 bases). The CDR3 is 12 residues long. Trimming removed 7 bases at V and 2 bases at J, with 9 bases between. Germline CDR1 is SNHLY and CDR2 is FYNNEI.